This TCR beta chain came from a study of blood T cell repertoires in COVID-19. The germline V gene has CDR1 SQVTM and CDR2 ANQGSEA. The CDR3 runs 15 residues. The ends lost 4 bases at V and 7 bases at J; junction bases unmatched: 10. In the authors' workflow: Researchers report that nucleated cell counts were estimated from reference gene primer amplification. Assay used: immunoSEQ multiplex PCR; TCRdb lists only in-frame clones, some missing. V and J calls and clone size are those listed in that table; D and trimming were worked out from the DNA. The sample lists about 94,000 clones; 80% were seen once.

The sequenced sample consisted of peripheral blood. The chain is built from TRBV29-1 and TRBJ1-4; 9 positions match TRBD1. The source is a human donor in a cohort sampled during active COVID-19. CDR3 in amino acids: CSVAQTGTGTEKLFF. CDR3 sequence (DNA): TGCAGCGTTGCGCAGACCGGGACAGGGACTGAAAAACTGTTTTTT.